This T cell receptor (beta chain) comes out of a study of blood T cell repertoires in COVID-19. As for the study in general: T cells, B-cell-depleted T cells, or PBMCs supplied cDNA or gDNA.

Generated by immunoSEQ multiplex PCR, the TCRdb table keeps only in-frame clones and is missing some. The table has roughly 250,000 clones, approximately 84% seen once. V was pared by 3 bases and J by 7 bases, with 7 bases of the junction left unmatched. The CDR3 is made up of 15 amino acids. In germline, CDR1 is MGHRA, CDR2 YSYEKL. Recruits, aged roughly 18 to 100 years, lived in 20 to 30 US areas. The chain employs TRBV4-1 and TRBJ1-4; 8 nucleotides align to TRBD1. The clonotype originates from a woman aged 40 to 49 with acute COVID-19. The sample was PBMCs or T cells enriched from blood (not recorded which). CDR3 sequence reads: CASSHTGGGGEKLFF. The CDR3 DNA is TGCGCCAGCAGCCATACAGGGGGAGGGGGTGAAAAACTGTTTTTT.